A single sample is the source of the 19 T cell receptor beta chains below, sequenced in a study of response to subunit inactivated influenza vaccine. TCRdb ran MiXCR on the RT-PCR reads and lists one entry per CDR3 protein. The table lists 650,000 to 800,000 distinct CDR3 sequences, roughly 18% of them singletons. The source was PBMCs from blood, collected roughly 5 days after vaccination. Source of these receptors: a man in his fifties or sixties who received an inactivated influenza vaccine.

There are a few counts of this clonotype. This sequence joins TRBV10-3 and TRBJ2-5; D may match TRBD1 or TRBD2 (6 bases each). This CDR3 has 16 residues. V was cut by 2 bases and J by 2 bases, with 15 bases left in between. Germline V gives CDR1 ENHRY, CDR2 SYGVKD. CDR3 coding DNA: TGTGCCATCAGTGAGGACAGGAGGGGTGCGCAAGAGACCCAGTACTTC. This gives the protein CAISEDRRGAQETQYF.

This clonotype was observed many times. The J gene is TRBJ1-1, the V gene TRBV20-1, with D maybe TRBD1 (5 bases). The CDR3 is made up of 14 amino acids. Germline CDR1 and CDR2: DFQATT and SNEGSKA (reference sequence). V lost 2 bases to trimming and J lost 1 base, with 11 bases between them. The CDR3 DNA is TGCAGTGCTAGACCAGGGCCGGGGAACACTGAAGCTTTCTTT. It yields the protein CSARPGPGNTEAFF.

The table lists this clonotype with a few counts. One end of the junction does not line up with germline, which may come from a read error. The chain recombines TRBV30 with TRBJ1-3; the match to TRBD1 covers 8 bases. This CDR3 is 15 amino acids long. The germline gives CDR1 GTSNPN, CDR2 SVGIG (reference sequence). CDR3 DNA: TGTGCCTGGAGAAGGGACAGGAGCTCTGGAAACACCACATATTTT. This sequence encodes CAWRRDRSSGNTTYF.

The CDR3 sequence: CASRVGQGRNQPQHF. Written as DNA, the CDR3 is TGTGCCAGCAGGGTTGGACAGGGGAGGAATCAGCCCCAGCATTTT. The V call is TRBV2, the J call TRBJ1-5, with 9 bases identical to TRBD1. This CDR3 region has 15 residues. CDR1 SNHLY and CDR2 FYNNEI come from the germline V gene. The V gene end was trimmed by 6 bases and the J gene end by 4 bases; junction bases not matched to a gene: 7.

This clonotype appeared many times. The chain combines TRBV5-1 with TRBJ2-1; no clear D gene. The V and J ends lost 1 base and 0 bases respectively, with 11 bases between them. The germline gives CDR1 SGHRS, CDR2 YFSETQ. The CDR3 loop spans 16 amino acids. CDR3 loop: CASSLYDWSSYNEQFF. DNA for the CDR3: TGCGCCAGCAGCTTGTACGACTGGAGCTCCTACAATGAGCAGTTCTTC.

This chain uses TRBV4-3 with TRBJ2-2, with 8 bases fitting TRBD2. Unmatched junction bases numbered 6, after V lost 0 bases and J lost 3 bases. Germline V gene data show CDR1 as LGHNA and CDR2 as YSLEER. CDR3 length: 17 residues. In DNA form, the CDR3 reads TGCGCCAGCAGCCAAGAAAATAGCGGGACTTACACCGGGGAGCTGTTTTTT. Protein product: CASSQENSGTYTGELFF.

V and J are TRBV20-1 and TRBJ2-7; no clear D gene. The CDR3 has 12 residues. Trimming removed 3 bases from V and 4 bases from J, with 10 bases in between. The germline V gene encodes CDR1 DFQATT and CDR2 SNEGSKA (reference sequence). The chain's CDR3 is CSARLFGYEQYF. DNA for the CDR3: TGCAGTGCTAGGTTGTTCGGTTACGAGCAGTACTTC.

This clonotype was counted only a few times. This rearrangement joins TRBV15 to TRBJ2-1; D is ambiguous. Germline V gives CDR1 LNHNV, CDR2 YYDKDF (reference sequence). This CDR3 region has 13 residues. The germline V and J ends were trimmed by 0 bases and 15 bases, with 15 bases remaining between them. CDR3 sequence (DNA): TGTGCCACCAGCAGAGATACTGGTAGTCTACCGTTCTTC. Its translation is CATSRDTGSLPFF.

The DNA of the CDR3 is TGTGCCAGCAGCCCCTTCGTCAGAAGCGGGGGGGATAATGAGCAGTTCTTC. This sequence encodes CASSPFVRSGGDNEQFF. J is TRBJ2-1 and V is TRBV5-5; 10 bases agree with TRBD2. Germline values: CDR1 SGHKS, CDR2 YYEKEE (reference sequence). J lost 7 bases, V lost 4 bases, and 14 bases had no gene match. The CDR3 has 17 residues.

The genes are TRBV20-1 and TRBJ2-1; 7 bases are shared with TRBD1. The ends lost 6 bases at V and 5 bases at J; junction bases unmatched: 16. Germline values: CDR1 DFQATT, CDR2 SNEGSKA (reference sequence). The CDR3 totals 16 residues. Here the CDR3 DNA reads TGCAGTGCCCCAATAGGATACAGGGGCCCTGACAATGAGCAGTTCTTC. Its translation: CSAPIGYRGPDNEQFF.

Only a few counts were recorded for this clonotype. The rearrangement links TRBV5-4 to TRBJ1-1, with 7 nucleotides matching TRBD1. The J segment lost 3 bases and the V segment lost 4 bases, leaving 6 bases of the junction unmatched. The CDR3 loop spans 14 amino acids. CDR1 and CDR2 (germline): SGHNT, YYREEE (reference sequence). The CDR3 sequence: CASSTAGTDTEAFF. The CDR3 DNA follows: TGTGCCAGCAGCACAGCCGGGACAGACACTGAAGCTTTCTTT. Full variable domain (missing parts from reference TRBV5-4 and TRBJ1-1): ETGVTQSPTHLIKTRGQQVTLRCSSQSGHNTVSWYQQALGQGPQFIFQYYREEENGRGNFPPRFSGLQFPNYSSELNVNALELDDSALYLCASSTAGTDTEAFFGQGTRLTVV.

There are a few counts of this clonotype. The CDR3 coding sequence is TGCAGTGCTAGTAGAGCGGGGGTTTACACCGGGGAGCTGTTTTTT. It specifies CSASRAGVYTGELFF. This chain connects TRBV20-1 to TRBJ2-2; 8 nucleotides agree with TRBD2. V was clipped by 3 bases and J by 3 bases; unmatched bases: 6. CDR3 length equals 15 residues. Germline V gene data show CDR1 as DFQATT and CDR2 as SNEGSKA (reference sequence).

The chain recombines TRBV5-1 with TRBJ2-7; D is unresolved. Germline V gene lookup returns CDR1 SGHRS and CDR2 YFSETQ. The CDR3 totals 15 residues. Deletions cut 0 bases from V and 7 bases from J, with 17 bases between. CDR3 in amino acids: CASSLAAELVGEQYF. The CDR3 nucleotides read TGCGCCAGCAGCTTGGCCGCGGAGTTAGTAGGGGAGCAGTACTTC. Complete variable domain (other parts from reference TRBV5-1 and TRBJ2-7): KAGVTQTPRYLIKTRGQQVTLSCSPISGHRSVSWYQQTPGQGLQFLFEYFSETQRNKGNFPGRFSGRQFSNSRSEMNVSTLELGDSALYLCASSLAAELVGEQYFGPGTRLTVT.

The chain combines TRBV28 with TRBJ1-6; weak D call: TRBD1 (5 bases). The CDR3 is made up of 14 amino acids. V lost 6 bases and J 9 bases, leaving 15 bases between the germline ends. Germline values: CDR1 MDHEN, CDR2 SYDVKM. The CDR3 reads CASRDGQGGSPLHF. The CDR3 nucleotides read TGTGCCAGCAGGGACGGGCAGGGCGGTTCACCCCTCCACTTT.

J is TRBJ1-1 and V is TRBV7-2; maybe TRBD1 (6 bases). V was cut by 4 bases and J by 5 bases, with 20 bases left in between. The CDR3 sequence is 16 residues long. CDR1 and CDR2 from the germline V gene are SGHTA and FQGNSA. The CDR3 nucleotides are TGTGCCAGCAGCTCATCTCTGGGGGGCAGGGCTACTGAAGCTTTCTTT. Translated, it gives CASSSSLGGRATEAFF.

The rearrangement joins TRBV20-1 to TRBJ2-1; 7 bases agree with TRBD1. The ends lost 5 bases at V and 1 base at J; junction bases unmatched: 5. The germline V gene has CDR1 DFQATT and CDR2 SNEGSKA (reference sequence). This CDR3 spans 14 amino acids. CDR3 sequence reads: CSAYTGVSYNEQFF. In nucleotides, the CDR3 is TGCAGTGCTTACACAGGGGTTTCCTACAATGAGCAGTTCTTC.

This clonotype was seen a few times. The CDR3 here is CASSFIGSNQPQHF. The CDR3 nucleotides read TGTGCCAGCAGTTTTATCGGTAGCAATCAGCCCCAGCATTTT. J is TRBJ1-5 and V is TRBV6-5; D is uncertain. Between the trimmed V and J ends, which lost 4 bases and 0 bases, there was a span of 7 bases. The germline V gene has CDR1 MNHEY and CDR2 SVGAGI. This CDR3 is 14 amino acids long.

The J gene is TRBJ2-3, the V gene TRBV20-1, with D possibly being TRBD2 (6 bases). Germline CDR1 is DFQATT and CDR2 is SNEGSKA (reference sequence). The CDR3 is 14 residues long. V gave up 6 bases and J gave up 1 base, with 14 bases separating them. CDR3 protein: CSANRGSGTDTQYF. The DNA of the CDR3 is TGCAGTGCCAACCGGGGGAGCGGCACAGATACGCAGTATTTT.

The rearrangement uses TRBV20-1 and TRBJ2-1; D uncertain. The CDR3 length is 14 residues. Per germline, CDR1 DFQATT and CDR2 SNEGSKA (reference sequence). Trimming removed 0 bases from V and 2 bases from J, with 8 bases in between. The DNA of the CDR3 is TGCAGTGCTAGAGAGCGGAGCCCCTACAATGAGCAGTTCTTC. Its protein is CSARERSPYNEQFF.